This TCR beta chain was observed in a study of T cell responses to AZD1222 COVID-19 vaccine. Study outcomes and limitations: Most donors were white British and more were female, and clonal diversity was possibly underestimated. Spike-spanning, vaccine-associated CD4 TCRs were dominant at 160-218 and 743-854. Just a handful of AZD1222 recipients were seropositive at baseline. Reportedly, close to half of spike-specific TCRs are directed against unmutated variant regions.

Notes on this clone: Its target is not known.

Only in-frame clones appear in the TCRdb table, and some are missing; sequencing was by immunoSEQ multiplex PCR. The table includes about 130,000 clones, 85% to 95% detected once. The CDR3 is 14 amino acids. Trimming at V came to 6 bases and at J to 3 bases, leaving 7 bases not matched to a gene. Germline assignment: CDR1 MNHEY and CDR2 SVGAGI. The genes are TRBV6-5 and TRBJ2-7; 8 bases align to TRBD1. The sample here was peripheral blood, taken on day 0 of AZD1222 vaccination. This TCR was sampled from an adult in good health. This chain's CDR3 is CASSGQGFGYEQYF. DNA for the CDR3: TGTGCCAGCAGCGGACAGGGTTTCGGCTACGAGCAGTACTTC.